This paragraph covers one T cell receptor beta chain sequence. V was shortened by 1 base and J by 1 base, with 10 bases between the two germline ends. This CDR3 is built from 16 residues. The record originates from a study of blood T cells in healthy people across ages. For the second PCR, which ran for about 6 to 11 cycles, a sample-barcoded 5' primer and a J-beta primer mix were used. TCRdb reanalysed the 5' RACE reads using MiXCR and keeps one entry per CDR3 protein. The sample includes about 670,000 distinct CDR3 sequences, about 43% of them seen just once. The sample was blood. This chain uses TRBV12-3 or TRBV12-4 with TRBJ2-2, with a tentative D call TRBD1 (6 bases). This TCR came from a man older than 75 in good health. The CDR3 here is CASSLGQGLNTGELFF. CDR3 bases: TGTGCCAGCAGTTTAGGGCAGGGGTTGAACACCGGGGAGCTGTTTTTT.